This is a list of T cell receptor beta chains from one sample in a study of Ad26.COV2.S vaccination and SARS-CoV-2 variants. The protocol was immunoSEQ multiplex PCR, while the TCRdb copy is restricted to in-frame clones and leaves out a portion. The table has some 400,000 clones, around 91% seen once. Sequenced here: peripheral blood, sampled in a trial of Ad26.COV2.S vaccine versus placebo. All receptors come from a person aged 18-65 years who received the Ad26.COV2.S COVID-19 vaccine or a placebo. Each CDR3 is given with its conserved first and last residue. D genes are given only for firm matches. Only part of the rows carry a size: once, few, many, or a class if the clone is expanded.

clone_size	j_call	v_call	d_call	cdr3_aa	cdr3_nt
-	TRBJ1-2	TRBV9	TRBD1	CASTPFGDRGLGGYTF	TGTGCCAGCACCCCATTTGGGGACAGGGGGCTTGGTGGCTACACCTTC
-	TRBJ2-5	TRBV2	-	CASSAGFMGETQYF	TGTGCCAGCAGCGCAGGGTTTATGGGAGAGACCCAGTACTTC
-	TRBJ2-3	TRBV20-1	-	CSAIKGDTQYF	TGCAGTGCTATAAAGGGCGATACGCAGTATTTT
-	TRBJ2-1	TRBV5-1	-	CASSSRGGRDMSSYNEQFF	TGCGCCAGCAGCTCCCGAGGGGGGAGGGATATGAGCTCCTACAATGAGCAGTTCTTC
-	TRBJ2-7	TRBV29-1	-	CSVEESSGYEQYF	TGCAGCGTTGAAGAATCCAGCGGCTACGAGCAGTACTTC
once	TRBJ2-7	TRBV19	TRBD1	CASMVRGGPSYEQYF	TGTGCCAGTATGGTGAGAGGGGGCCCCTCCTACGAGCAGTACTTC
-	TRBJ1-1	TRBV3-1/TRBV3-2	-	CASSQDTRMTMNTEAFF	TGTGCCAGCAGCCAAGATACGAGGATGACTATGAACACTGAAGCTTTCTTT
-	TRBJ1-3	TRBV6-5	-	CASSRLLRNTIYF	TGTGCCAGCAGTCGACTCCTTAGGAACACCATATATTTT
once	TRBJ2-7	TRBV7-9	TRBD1	CASSLSGQGVHEQYF	TGTGCCAGCAGCTTATCCGGACAGGGGGTCCACGAGCAGTACTTC
once	TRBJ2-7	TRBV5-6	TRBD1	CASDRGYEQYF	TGTGCCAGCGACAGGGGTTACGAGCAGTACTTC
-	TRBJ1-2	TRBV6-1	TRBD1	CASSEALFGQGASNYGYTF	TGTGCCAGCAGTGAAGCTTTATTTGGACAGGGGGCTTCTAACTATGGCTACACCTTC
-	TRBJ2-2	TRBV7-8	-	CASGGAGGLSANTGELFF	TGTGCCAGCGGGGGTGCAGGAGGGCTAAGCGCGAACACCGGGGAGCTGTTTTTT
-	TRBJ2-1	TRBV7-3	-	CASSQSPRDDEQFF	TGTGCCAGCAGTCAATCCCCCCGAGACGATGAGCAGTTCTTC
-	TRBJ2-1	TRBV10-2	TRBD2	CASISSGRAGLDEQFF	TGCGCCAGCATTAGTAGCGGGAGGGCCGGTCTCGATGAGCAGTTCTTC
once	TRBJ1-2	TRBV6-5	-	CASSYLGNGAYGYTF	TGTGCCAGCAGTTACTTAGGGAACGGGGCCTATGGCTACACCTTC
-	TRBJ2-2	TRBV5-4	-	CASSLGVTGELFF	TGTGCCAGCAGCTTGGGTGTTACCGGGGAGCTGTTTTTT
-	TRBJ1-2	TRBV29-1	-	CSVAGGYGYTF	TGCAGCGTTGCTGGGGGCTATGGCTACACCTTC
-	TRBJ1-2	TRBV30	-	CAWSVGGGSYTF	TGTGCCTGGAGTGTCGGTGGCGGAAGCTACACCTTC
-	TRBJ1-1	TRBV4-1	-	CASSQDLINTEAFF	TGCGCCAGCAGCCAAGATCTCATTAACACTGAAGCTTTCTTT
-	TRBJ1-1	TRBV14	-	CASSQLTGGSGTEAFF	TGTGCCAGCAGCCAATTAACAGGAGGTTCGGGCACTGAAGCTTTCTTT
-	TRBJ1-6	TRBV6-5	-	CAGSQRDHSGSPLHF	TGTGCCGGCAGTCAACGGGACCATTCCGGTTCACCCCTCCACTTT
-	TRBJ2-3	TRBV6-1	-	CASSELLLSTDTQYF	TGTGCCAGCAGTGAACTTCTCCTTAGCACAGATACGCAGTATTTT
-	TRBJ1-2	TRBV19	TRBD1	CASSIRDRNYGYTF	TGTGCCAGTAGTATCCGGGACAGAAACTATGGCTACACCTTC
-	TRBJ2-5	TRBV3-1/TRBV3-2	TRBD2	CASSQARLAGVGETQYF	TGTGCCAGCAGCCAGGCTAGACTAGCGGGAGTGGGAGAGACCCAGTACTTC
-	TRBJ2-2	TRBV24-1	-	CATSDPGTITGELFF	TGTGCCACCAGTGACCCCGGGACCATTACCGGGGAGCTGTTTTTT
-	TRBJ2-7	TRBV4-1	TRBD2	CASSLTQFGTSGRRMVYEQYF	TGCGCCAGCAGCCTCACACAGTTCGGGACTAGCGGGAGGAGAATGGTGTACGAGCAGTACTTC
-	TRBJ2-7	TRBV7-7	-	CASSLGEAQNYEQYF	TGTGCCAGCAGCTTAGGTGAAGCGCAAAACTACGAGCAGTACTTC
-	TRBJ2-5	TRBV29-1	TRBD2	CSGTSGSGETQYF	TGCAGCGGCACTAGCGGGAGCGGTGAGACCCAGTACTTC
-	TRBJ2-5	TRBV9	-	CASSVNSGQETQYF	TGTGCCAGCAGCGTTAATAGCGGACAAGAGACCCAGTACTTC